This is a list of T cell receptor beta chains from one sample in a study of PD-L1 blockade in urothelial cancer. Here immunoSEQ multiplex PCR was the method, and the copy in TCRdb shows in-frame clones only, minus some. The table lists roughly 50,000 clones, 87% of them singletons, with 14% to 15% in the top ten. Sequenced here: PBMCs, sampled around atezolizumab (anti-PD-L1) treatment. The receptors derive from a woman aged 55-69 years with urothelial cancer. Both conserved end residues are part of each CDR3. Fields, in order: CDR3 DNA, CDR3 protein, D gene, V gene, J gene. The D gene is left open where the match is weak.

TGCGCCAGCAGCGGCGGGACTAGCGGAGCCTACGAGCAGTACTTC	CASSGGTSGAYEQYF	TRBD2	TRBV5-1	TRBJ2-7
TGTGCCAGCAGCTTAGTTACTATGAGCTCCTACAATGAGCAGTTCTTC	CASSLVTMSSYNEQFF	-	TRBV7-2	TRBJ2-1
TGCGCCAGCAGCCCCCAGGCCTCTGGAAACACCATATATTTT	CASSPQASGNTIYF	-	TRBV4-3	TRBJ1-3
TGTGCCAGCAGCCTCTCGGGTCGAGATACAGATACGCAGTATTTT	CASSLSGRDTDTQYF	-	TRBV11-3	TRBJ2-3
TGTGCCAGCAAAAGACAGGATAGCTACACCTTC	CASKRQDSYTF	-	TRBV6-5	TRBJ1-2
TGCGCCAGCAGCTTGGGGGGAGATGCTACCTACGAGCAGTACTTC	CASSLGGDATYEQYF	-	TRBV5-1	TRBJ2-7
TGCAGCGCGATCCCACAGGGCACTAATGAAAAACTGTTTTTT	CSAIPQGTNEKLFF	-	TRBV29-1	TRBJ1-4
TGTGCCAGCAGCGGGTTGGCAGGACAGGGCATTGAAGCTTTCTTT	CASSGLAGQGIEAFF	TRBD1	TRBV7-2	TRBJ1-1
TGTGCCAGCTCACCGCGTAGCCGGGACACCATATATTTT	CASSPRSRDTIYF	-	TRBV18	TRBJ1-3
TGTGCCAGCAGCTTGGACACGAGCTACACTGAAGCTTTCTTT	CASSLDTSYTEAFF	-	TRBV11-2	TRBJ1-1
TGTGCCAGCAGCCTCGACAGTTACCCACACCGGTACTATGGCTACACCTTC	CASSLDSYPHRYYGYTF	-	TRBV7-9	TRBJ1-2
TGCGCCAGCAGTGAGTCGGGCGGGAGGTGGAATGAGCAGTTCTTC	CASSESGGRWNEQFF	TRBD2	TRBV10-2	TRBJ2-1